This paragraph covers one TCR beta chain sequence. Antigen specificity is unknown. Its ends do not fully match the called genes, so a read error is possible. Through a sample-barcoded 5' primer and a J-beta primer mix, a second PCR was run for about 7 to 12 cycles. TCRdb re-called the 5' RACE reads through MiXCR, storing one row per CDR3 protein. The sample shows around 1,000,000 distinct CDR3 sequences, around two fifths of them seen only once. The CDR3 length is 13 residues. This sample is drawn from a study of blood T cells in healthy people across ages. Findings and limits, study-wide: Per-million-T-cell TCR beta diversity fell roughly linearly with age. More naive CD4+ cells and higher diversity marked long-lived donors relative to aged donors. Using unsorted PBMCs precluded a conclusive naive versus antigen-experienced comparison.

Source material: blood. This clonotype originated in a young man in good health. This chain joins TRBV12-3 or TRBV12-4 and TRBJ2-3; D is ambiguous. The CDR3 here is CASSFSSTDTLYF. CDR3 sequence (DNA): TGTGCCAGCAGTTTCTCCAGCACAGATACGCTGTATTTT.